The text below deals with one T cell receptor beta chain. Its specificity is not known. The assay was immunoSEQ multiplex PCR, and TCRdb's table has in-frame clones only and misses some. The sample lists just over 80,000 clones, 65% to 85% occurring once. The entry originates in a study of T cell clones after liver transplantation. Study summary: A pre-transplant mixed lymphocyte reaction with TCRbeta sequencing defined graft-donor-reactive clones followed in post-transplant blood. As an antigen-independent comparator, third-party-reactive TCRbeta sequences came from pre-transplant mixed lymphocyte reactions. The study, taken as a whole, reports: In 5 of 8 subjects, circulating graft-donor-reactive CD4 TCRbeta sequences fell significantly after transplant.

The TCR originated in a human patient who received a liver transplant. These T cells may partly come from the graft donor. The specimen was CD4+ T cells from blood, collected around 45 months after liver transplant.

This chain's CDR3 is CASSAMKAGQGNIQYF. For the CDR3, the DNA is TGTGCCAGCAGCGCAATGAAGGCGGGACAGGGTAACATTCAGTACTTC. The V gene is TRBV9, the J gene TRBJ2-4, with 9 bases identical to TRBD1. The CDR3 length is 16 residues. CDR1 SGDLS and CDR2 YYNGEE come from the germline V gene. V gave up 3 bases and J gave up 7 bases; unmatched junction bases: 11.